This T cell receptor (beta chain) is drawn from a study of vaccination and CD4 T cells after COVID-19. Germline V lookup: CDR1 MNHNS, CDR2 SASEGT. CDR3 length: 17 amino acids. J gave up 2 bases and V 5 bases, and 12 bases lay outside the gene matches. The time point was: late sampling 161 to 241 days after vaccination in three convalescent patients. Treatment defined: roughly 10-day PBMC culture with coronavirus spike peptide pools or control peptides (ViraFEST assay). Study findings and constraints: Reactive clonotype counts went from median around 20 after infection to approximately 38 after vaccination, nonsignificantly.

The Oncomine TCR Beta short-read assay was what sequenced the DNA obtained from cultured CD4+ T cells. MiXCR was run by TCRdb on the PCR reads, yielding one entry per CDR3 protein. This sample has 20,000 to 25,000 distinct CDR3 sequences, with 46% found just once. In regard to this clonotype: Its antigen is unknown.

Source: CD4+ T cells from blood, cultured in vitro, taken about 7 months after SARS-CoV-2 vaccination. The V and J genes are TRBV6-1 and TRBJ1-2; 9 bases map to TRBD1. The TCR sequence derives from a human donor who had recovered from COVID-19. The CDR3 DNA reads TGTGCCAGCAGTCCTTCGGACAGGGGTATACCGAACTATGGCTACACCTTC. Translation: CASSPSDRGIPNYGYTF.